The sequence of this T cell receptor beta chain was determined in a study of blood T cell repertoires in COVID-19. Study summary: From the United States, Italy and Spain came samples of acute and convalescent COVID-19.

Profiling relied on immunoSEQ multiplex PCR, and the TCRdb table lists in-frame clones only, not all of them. The sample has approximately 300,000 clones, nearly 90% seen once; the top ten hold 4% to 5.5%. The sequence derives from a young woman with acute COVID-19. The source material was PBMCs or T cells enriched from blood (not recorded which).

The CDR3 loop reads CASRGLAGAEQYF. CDR3 coding DNA: TGTGCCAGCAGGGGACTAGCGGGAGCCGAGCAGTACTTC. The chain employs TRBV6-5 and TRBJ2-7, with 14 bases that match TRBD2. Germline CDR1 MNHEY, CDR2 SVGAGI. The CDR3 sequence is 13 residues long. Trimming removed 6 bases from V and 6 bases from J; junction bases left unmatched: 1.